This TCR beta chain was observed in a study of blood T cell repertoires in COVID-19. Study context: Both acute and convalescent COVID-19 samples were obtained from the United States, Italy and Spain.

The assay was immunoSEQ multiplex PCR, and TCRdb's table has in-frame clones only and misses some. The table shows under 200,000 clones, with about four fifths occurring only once. The ends lost 1 base at V and 2 bases at J; junction bases unmatched: 3. Germline assignment: CDR1 SGHTA and CDR2 FQGTGA. This CDR3 is built from 15 residues. The chain couples TRBV7-3 to TRBJ2-3, with 7 bases identical to TRBD2. Material: peripheral blood. The receptor comes from a man in his sixties with acute or convalescent COVID-19. The DNA of the CDR3 is TGTGCCAGCAGCTTAATGGCGGGGGACACAGATACGCAGTATTTT. Translated: CASSLMAGDTDTQYF.